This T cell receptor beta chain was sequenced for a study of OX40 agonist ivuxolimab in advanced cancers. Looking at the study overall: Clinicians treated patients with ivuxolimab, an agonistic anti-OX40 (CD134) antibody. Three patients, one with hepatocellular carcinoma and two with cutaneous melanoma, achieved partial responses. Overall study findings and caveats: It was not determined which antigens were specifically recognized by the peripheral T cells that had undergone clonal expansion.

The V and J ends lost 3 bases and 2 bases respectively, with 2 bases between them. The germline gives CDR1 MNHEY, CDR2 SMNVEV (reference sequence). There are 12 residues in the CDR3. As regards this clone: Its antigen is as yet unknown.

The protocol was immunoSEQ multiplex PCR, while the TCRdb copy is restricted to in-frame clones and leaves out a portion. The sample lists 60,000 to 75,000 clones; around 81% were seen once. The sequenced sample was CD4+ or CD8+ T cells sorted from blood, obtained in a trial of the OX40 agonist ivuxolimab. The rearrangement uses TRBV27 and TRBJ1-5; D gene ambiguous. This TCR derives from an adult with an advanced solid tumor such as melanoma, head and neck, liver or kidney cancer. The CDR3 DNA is TGTGCCAGCAGTTTCGGCAATCAGCCCCAGCATTTT. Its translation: CASSFGNQPQHF.